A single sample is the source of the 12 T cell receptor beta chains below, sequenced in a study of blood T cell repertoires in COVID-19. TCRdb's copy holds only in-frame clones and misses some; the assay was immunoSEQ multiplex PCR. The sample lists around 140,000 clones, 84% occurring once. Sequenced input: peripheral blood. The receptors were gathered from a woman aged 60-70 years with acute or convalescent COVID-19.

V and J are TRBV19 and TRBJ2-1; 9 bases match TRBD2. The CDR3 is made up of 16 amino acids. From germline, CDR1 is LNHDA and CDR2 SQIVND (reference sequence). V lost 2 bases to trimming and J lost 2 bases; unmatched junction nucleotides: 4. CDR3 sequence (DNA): TGTGCCAGTAGTATATATCGGACTAGCGCCTACAATGAGCAGTTCTTC. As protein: CASSIYRTSAYNEQFF.

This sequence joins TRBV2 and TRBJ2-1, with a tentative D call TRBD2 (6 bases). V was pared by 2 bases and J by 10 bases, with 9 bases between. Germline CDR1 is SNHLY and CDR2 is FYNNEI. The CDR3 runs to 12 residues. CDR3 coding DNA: TGTGCCAGCAGTGAATTTGGGGGGGAGCAGTTCTTC. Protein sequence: CASSEFGGEQFF.

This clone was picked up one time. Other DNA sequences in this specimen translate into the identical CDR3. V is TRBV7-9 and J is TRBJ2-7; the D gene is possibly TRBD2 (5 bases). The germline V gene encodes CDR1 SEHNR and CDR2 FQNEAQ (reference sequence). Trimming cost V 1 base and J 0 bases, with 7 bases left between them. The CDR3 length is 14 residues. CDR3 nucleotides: TGTGCCAGCAGCTTAGGGAGGAGCTCCTACGAGCAGTACTTC. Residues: CASSLGRSSYEQYF.

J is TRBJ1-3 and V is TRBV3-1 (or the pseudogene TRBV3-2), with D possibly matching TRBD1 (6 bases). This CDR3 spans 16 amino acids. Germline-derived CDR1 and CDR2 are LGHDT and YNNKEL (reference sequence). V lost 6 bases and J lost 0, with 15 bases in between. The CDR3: CASSFWTANSGNTIYF. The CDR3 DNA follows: TGTGCCAGCAGTTTTTGGACAGCCAACTCTGGAAACACCATATATTTT.

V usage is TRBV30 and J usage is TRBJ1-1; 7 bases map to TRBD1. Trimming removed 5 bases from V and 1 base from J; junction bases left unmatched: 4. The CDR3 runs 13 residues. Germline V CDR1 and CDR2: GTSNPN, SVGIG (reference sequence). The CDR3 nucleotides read TGTGCCTGGGATGGACAGGAGAACACTGAAGCTTTCTTT. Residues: CAWDGQENTEAFF. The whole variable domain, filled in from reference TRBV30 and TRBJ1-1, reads SQTIHQWPATLVQPVGSPLSLECTVEGTSNPNLYWYRQAAGRGLQLLFYSVGIGQISSEVPQNLSASRPQDRQFILSSKKLLLSDSGFYLCAWDGQENTEAFFGQGTRLTVV.

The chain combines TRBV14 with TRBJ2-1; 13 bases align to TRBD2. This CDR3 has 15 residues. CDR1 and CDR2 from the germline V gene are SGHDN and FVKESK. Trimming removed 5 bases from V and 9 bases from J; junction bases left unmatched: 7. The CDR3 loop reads CASSATSGRAFEQFF. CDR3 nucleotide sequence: TGTGCCAGCAGCGCTACTAGCGGGAGGGCTTTTGAGCAGTTCTTC. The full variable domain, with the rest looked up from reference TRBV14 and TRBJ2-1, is EAGVTQFPSHSVIEKGQTVTLRCDPISGHDNLYWYRRVMGKEIKFLLHFVKESKQDESGMPNNRFLAERTGGTYSTLKVQPAELEDSGVYFCASSATSGRAFEQFFGPGTRLTVL.

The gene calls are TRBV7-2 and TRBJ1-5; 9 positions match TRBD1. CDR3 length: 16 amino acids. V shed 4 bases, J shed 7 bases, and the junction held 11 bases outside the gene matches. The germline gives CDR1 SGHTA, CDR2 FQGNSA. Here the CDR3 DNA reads TGTGCCAGCAGCTCAGGGACAGGGCTGTTGGTCCAGCCCCAGCATTTT. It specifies CASSSGTGLLVQPQHF.

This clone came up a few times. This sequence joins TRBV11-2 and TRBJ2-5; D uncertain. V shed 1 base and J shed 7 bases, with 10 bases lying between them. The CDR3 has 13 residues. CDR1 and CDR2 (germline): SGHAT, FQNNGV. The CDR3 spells CASSLVPSGTQYF. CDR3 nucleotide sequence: TGTGCCAGCAGCTTAGTACCCAGTGGGACCCAGTACTTC.

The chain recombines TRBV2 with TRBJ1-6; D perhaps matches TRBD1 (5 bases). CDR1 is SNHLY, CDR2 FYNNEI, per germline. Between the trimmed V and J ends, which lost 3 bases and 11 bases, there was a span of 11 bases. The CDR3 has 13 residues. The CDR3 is CASSDVKGTPLHF. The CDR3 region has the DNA TGTGCCAGCAGTGATGTAAAGGGGACACCCCTCCACTTT.

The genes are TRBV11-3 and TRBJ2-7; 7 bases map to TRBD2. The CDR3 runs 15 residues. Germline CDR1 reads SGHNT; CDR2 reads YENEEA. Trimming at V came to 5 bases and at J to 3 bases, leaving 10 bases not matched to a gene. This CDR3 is CASSRNLADNYEQYF. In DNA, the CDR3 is TGTGCCAGCAGCCGAAATCTAGCGGACAACTACGAGCAGTACTTC.

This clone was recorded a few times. Here the CDR3 reads CASSQSRTVETEAFF. DNA for the CDR3: TGCGCCAGCAGCCAGTCCCGGACAGTGGAAACTGAAGCTTTCTTT. This chain links TRBV4-3 with TRBJ1-1, with TRBD1 as a possible D gene (6 bases). The CDR3 is made up of 15 amino acids. The germline gives CDR1 LGHNA, CDR2 YSLEER. Deletions cut 3 bases from V and 5 bases from J, with 16 bases between.

The CDR3 region has the DNA TGTGCCACCGAGAATGATCGGAGTGGGAATGAGCAGTTCTTC. Its protein is CATENDRSGNEQFF. This chain uses TRBV24-1 with TRBJ2-1; D ambiguous. From germline, CDR1 is KGHDR and CDR2 SFDVKD. CDR3 length: 14 residues. Trimming took 9 bases from V and 7 from J, leaving 18 bases between them.